Listed here are 31 T cell receptor beta chains from one sample, sequenced in a study of shared clonotypes between healthy human individuals. The assay was immunoSEQ multiplex PCR, and TCRdb's table has in-frame clones only and misses some. Seen here are some 2.1 million clones, approximately 95% observed once, and the top ten hold more than 0.1%. Sequencing used naive CD4+ T cells sorted from blood. As for subset: CD45RA+ positively selected. The receptor source for this set is a man between 18 and 29 years old in good health.

The chain joins TRBV18 to TRBJ1-3, with D unresolved. CDR3 length equals 15 residues. Trimming shortened V by 3 bases and J by 0 bases, and 9 bases separated the two germline ends. CDR1 and CDR2 (germline): KGHSH, LQKENI. The CDR3 nucleotides are TGTGCCAGCTCACCCGGGCTCGGCTCTGGAAACACCATATATTTT. It is translated as CASSPGLGSGNTIYF.

The V and J genes are TRBV7-2 and TRBJ2-7; D not certain. The germline V and J ends were trimmed by 2 bases and 6 bases, with 14 bases remaining between them. The CDR3 contains 14 residues. CDR1 and CDR2 from the germline V gene are SGHTA and FQGNSA. The CDR3 bases are TGTGCCAGCAGCTTAAGGACCGCGGTCGGCGAGCAGTACTTC. It encodes CASSLRTAVGEQYF.

Comment on this clone: This sample includes further DNA sequences coding for the same CDR3. This chain links TRBV7-9 with TRBJ2-7; D not certain. Germline loops: CDR1 SEHNR, CDR2 FQNEAQ (reference sequence). V was shortened by 6 bases and J by 3 bases, with 9 bases between the two germline ends. This CDR3 is 12 amino acids long. CDR3 sequence: CASSRVDYEQYF. The DNA of the CDR3 is TGTGCCAGCAGTCGCGTCGACTACGAGCAGTACTTC. Complete variable domain (other parts from reference TRBV7-9 and TRBJ2-7): DTGVSQNPRHKITKRGQNVTFRCDPISEHNRLYWYRQTLGQGPEFLTYFQNEAQLEKSRLLSDRFSAERPKGSFSTLEIQRTEQGDSAMYLCASSRVDYEQYFGPGTRLTVT.

The chain carries TRBV4-3 and TRBJ2-7, with D possibly TRBD2 on 6 matching bases. V was trimmed by 3 bases and J by 5 bases, leaving 11 bases between them. CDR1 LGHNA and CDR2 YSLEER come from the germline V gene. The CDR3 consists of 13 residues. The CDR3 reads CASSQDWGDEQYF. CDR3 DNA sequence: TGCGCCAGCAGCCAGGACTGGGGGGACGAGCAGTACTTC.

V and J are TRBV6-5 and TRBJ2-3; TRBD2 matches at 7 bases. With V trimmed by 4 bases and J by 10 bases, 14 bases remained unmatched. CDR3 length equals 15 residues. Looked up from germline, CDR1 is MNHEY and CDR2 is SVGAGI. CDR3 in DNA: TGTGCCAGCAGTTCCGGTGGGGCGGGAGAATGGGCGCAGTATTTT. Amino acids: CASSSGGAGEWAQYF.

This rearrangement joins TRBV7-2 to TRBJ1-2; a possible D gene is TRBD1 (6 bases). The germline CDR1 and CDR2 sequences are SGHTA and FQGNSA. This CDR3 has 16 amino acids. Trimming took off 5 bases at V and 5 bases at J, with 21 bases between the two ends. Here the CDR3 reads CASSPRGGQGVYGYTF. The CDR3 DNA reads TGTGCCAGCAGCCCAAGGGGGGGGCAGGGTGTTTATGGCTACACCTTC.

Points on this clone: One junction end disagrees with the germline gene, perhaps due to a read error. This sequence joins TRBV19 and TRBJ2-3; 7 nucleotides agree with TRBD1. Germline CDR1 reads LNHDA; CDR2 reads SQIVND (reference sequence). CDR3 length: 14 amino acids. CDR3 region: CASKSRGGTDTQYF. CDR3 coding DNA: TGTGCCAGTAAATCAAGAGGGGGCACGGATACGCAGTATTTT.

The chain uses TRBV4-3 and TRBJ2-7; no definite D call. The CDR3 loop spans 14 amino acids. Deletions cut 2 bases from V and 2 bases from J, with 10 bases between. Germline-derived CDR1 and CDR2 are LGHNA and YSLEER. CDR3 sequence: CASSQQPGTYEQYF. The CDR3 DNA sequence: TGCGCCAGCAGCCAACAGCCTGGAACCTACGAGCAGTACTTC.

The chain combines TRBV10-3 with TRBJ2-2; weak D call: TRBD1 (5 bases). Germline CDR1 reads ENHRY; CDR2 reads SYGVKD. The CDR3 totals 16 residues. Trimming removed 0 bases from V and 0 bases from J, with 8 bases in between. The CDR3 reads CAISESGVSNTGELFF. DNA for the CDR3: TGTGCCATCAGTGAGTCAGGGGTATCGAACACCGGGGAGCTGTTTTTT.

This rearrangement joins TRBV7-6 to TRBJ1-1, with 8 bases that match TRBD1. There are 19 residues in the CDR3. Germline V lookup: CDR1 SGHVS, CDR2 FNYEAQ. V shed 0 bases, J shed 4 bases, and the junction held 16 bases outside the gene matches. The CDR3 here is CASSLAGPERTGLGTEAFF. CDR3 bases: TGTGCCAGCAGCTTAGCGGGGCCGGAACGGACAGGGCTGGGCACTGAAGCTTTCTTT.

The chain joins TRBV6-5 to TRBJ2-7; D ambiguous. The V gene lost 3 bases and the J gene lost 1 base, with 10 bases spanning the gap. Germline CDR1 is MNHEY and CDR2 is SVGAGI. The CDR3 contains 14 residues. CDR3 in DNA: TGTGCCAGCAGTTATCGTCGGCGGTCCTACGAGCAGTACTTC. This encodes CASSYRRRSYEQYF.

This rearrangement joins TRBV30 to TRBJ1-2, with D unclear. CDR3 length: 13 amino acids. Germline lookup yields CDR1 GTSNPN and CDR2 SVGIG (reference sequence). The V end was cut by 3 bases, the J end by 8 bases, with 16 bases between. The CDR3 sequence: CAWSRNGGRGYTF. CDR3 DNA: TGTGCCTGGAGCCGTAACGGTGGCCGGGGCTACACCTTC.

The V and J genes are TRBV6-6 and TRBJ1-1; D unresolved. The CDR3 runs to 14 residues. Trimming removed 6 bases at V and 0 bases at J, with 11 bases between. Per germline, CDR1 MNHNY and CDR2 SVGAGI (reference sequence). DNA of the CDR3: TGTGCCAGCAGCCGACTTGGCATGAACACTGAAGCTTTCTTT. Translating it yields CASSRLGMNTEAFF.

A note on this clone: Other DNA variants within this sample encode the same CDR3. The V gene is TRBV18, the J gene TRBJ2-3; D tentatively reads TRBD1 or TRBD2 (5 bases each). Germline CDR1 reads KGHSH; CDR2 reads LQKENI. The V end was cut by 2 bases, the J end by 2 bases, with 8 bases between. This CDR3 is 14 amino acids long. The CDR3 nucleotides are TGTGCCAGCTCACCAGGGACCTACACAGATACGCAGTATTTT. Its translation is CASSPGTYTDTQYF.

The rearrangement joins TRBV4-1 to TRBJ2-5; D possibly corresponds to TRBD2 (6 bases). This CDR3 contains 13 residues. Trimming pared 5 bases from V and 3 bases from J, leaving 10 bases between. The germline V gene encodes CDR1 MGHRA and CDR2 YSYEKL. CDR3 region: CASSWGVEETQYF. In nucleotides, the CDR3 is TGCGCCAGCAGCTGGGGGGTGGAAGAGACCCAGTACTTC.

This clone came up a few times. The gene calls are TRBV10-3 and TRBJ2-2; 9 nucleotides agree with TRBD2. Germline CDR1 ENHRY, CDR2 SYGVKD. The CDR3 length is 15 residues. With 10 bases clipped from V and 1 base from J, the junction kept 7 bases outside the gene matches. The CDR3 here is CATQPAGGNTGELFF. The CDR3 bases are TGTGCCACCCAGCCAGCGGGGGGGAACACCGGGGAGCTGTTTTTT.

The chain has TRBV30 and TRBJ2-7; 8 bases match TRBD2. Germline assignment: CDR1 GTSNPN and CDR2 SVGIG (reference sequence). CDR3 length equals 15 residues. V trimming: 1 base; J trimming: 7 bases; junction bases outside the gene matches: 12. CDR3: CAWSGKVARGGEQYF. CDR3 coding DNA: TGTGCCTGGAGTGGAAAAGTAGCACGGGGGGGAGAGCAGTACTTC. The entire variable domain, with the rest obtained from reference TRBV30 and TRBJ2-7, is as follows: SQTIHQWPATLVQPVGSPLSLECTVEGTSNPNLYWYRQAAGRGLQLLFYSVGIGQISSEVPQNLSASRPQDRQFILSSKKLLLSDSGFYLCAWSGKVARGGEQYFGPGTRLTVT.

The rearrangement joins TRBV2 to TRBJ2-1, with D possibly matching TRBD1 (6 bases). CDR3 size: 12 residues. CDR1 is SNHLY, CDR2 FYNNEI, per germline. The V end lost 8 bases, the J end lost 6 bases, and 11 bases lay between the germline ends. DNA for the CDR3: TGTGCCAGCCACAGGGATCTCAATGAGCAGTTCTTC. It yields the protein CASHRDLNEQFF.

V gene TRBV2 combines with J gene TRBJ1-4; tentative D call: TRBD1 (6 bases). The CDR3 is made up of 14 amino acids. V lost 2 bases to trimming and J lost 7 bases, with 11 bases between them. In germline, CDR1 is SNHLY, CDR2 FYNNEI. In DNA form, the CDR3 reads TGTGCCAGCAGTGAATGGGGGGCTGGTGAAAAACTGTTTTTT. Amino acid sequence: CASSEWGAGEKLFF. Full variable domain (outside the CDR3, taken from reference TRBV2 and TRBJ1-4): EPEVTQTPSHQVTQMGQEVILRCVPISNHLYFYWYRQILGQKVEFLVSFYNNEISEKSEIFDDQFSVERPDGSNFTLKIRSTKLEDSAMYFCASSEWGAGEKLFFGSGTQLSVL.

The rearrangement uses TRBV28 and TRBJ1-5; D remains unclear. Germline CDR1 MDHEN, CDR2 SYDVKM. Trimming took 2 bases from V and 4 from J, leaving 12 bases between them. The CDR3 loop spans 15 amino acids. The CDR3 nucleotides are TGTGCCAGCAGTTTAAGTTCCTCCCCAAATCAGCCCCAGCATTTT. Protein sequence: CASSLSSSPNQPQHF.

The CDR3 protein is CASSGSGGPRETQYF. The CDR3 region has the DNA TGTGCCAGCAGTGGAAGCGGGGGGCCGCGGGAGACCCAGTACTTC. J is TRBJ2-5 and V is TRBV27, with 9 bases lining up with TRBD2. V shed 5 bases and J 5 bases; nucleotides not matched to a gene: 9. Germline V gene data show CDR1 as MNHEY and CDR2 as SMNVEV (reference sequence). The CDR3 covers 15 residues.

The chain links TRBV28 to TRBJ1-5; D is ambiguous. The CDR3 loop spans 12 amino acids. Per germline, CDR1 MDHEN and CDR2 SYDVKM. Trimming shortened V by 7 bases and J by 7 bases, and 11 bases separated the two germline ends. CDR3 bases: TGTGCCAGCATTGGCCGGGGACAGCCCCAGCATTTT. It is translated as CASIGRGQPQHF.

The rearrangement joins TRBV11-2 to TRBJ1-4; D remains ambiguous. The V end lost 5 bases, the J end lost 6 bases, and 19 bases lay between the germline ends. CDR3 length: 16 amino acids. Per germline, CDR1 SGHAT and CDR2 FQNNGV. Written as DNA, the CDR3 is TGTGCCAGCAGCCCGTATCTCTTCCAGGCGGATGAAAAACTGTTTTTT. Encoded protein: CASSPYLFQADEKLFF.

This chain uses TRBV7-2 with TRBJ2-7, with a weak D call TRBD1 (6 bases). The CDR3 is 16 amino acids. Germline values: CDR1 SGHTA, CDR2 FQGNSA. Trimming took off 1 base at V and 0 bases at J, with 13 bases between the two ends. For the CDR3, the DNA is TGTGCCAGCAGCTTAGATACAGGGCTAAACTCCTACGAGCAGTACTTC. Translating gives CASSLDTGLNSYEQYF. Variable domain in full (rest from reference TRBV7-2 and TRBJ2-7): GAGVSQSPSNKVTEKGKDVELRCDPISGHTALYWYRQSLGQGLEFLIYFQGNSAPDKSGLPSDRFSAERTGGSVSTLTIQRTQQEDSAVYLCASSLDTGLNSYEQYFGPGTRLTVT.

The V and J genes are TRBV5-8 and TRBJ1-1; 9 bases are shared with TRBD1. CDR1 is SGHTS, CDR2 YDEGEE, per germline. The CDR3 is made up of 16 amino acids. V lost 5 bases and J lost 3; bases outside the gene matches: 11. DNA for the CDR3: TGTGCCAGCAGTTCGACCGGGACAGGGTGGTACACTGAAGCTTTCTTT. Translated: CASSSTGTGWYTEAFF.

J is TRBJ1-3 and V is TRBV5-1; D uncertain. This CDR3 has 15 amino acids. Germline lookup yields CDR1 SGHRS and CDR2 YFSETQ. V was cut by 0 bases and J by 4 bases, with 11 bases left in between. The CDR3 reads CASSLVGQRGNTIYF. As DNA, the CDR3 is TGCGCCAGCAGCTTGGTGGGCCAGCGCGGAAACACCATATATTTT.

The chain recombines TRBV5-1 with TRBJ1-6, with 7 nucleotides matching TRBD1. This CDR3 comprises 15 residues. Germline CDR1 and CDR2: SGHRS and YFSETQ. With V trimmed by 3 bases and J by 7 bases, 7 bases remained unmatched. DNA for the CDR3: TGCGCCAGCAGCTCCGAGACAGGGCAGAATTCACCCCTCCACTTT. Amino acids: CASSSETGQNSPLHF. Filled out from reference TRBV5-1 and TRBJ1-6, the complete variable domain reads KAGVTQTPRYLIKTRGQQVTLSCSPISGHRSVSWYQQTPGQGLQFLFEYFSETQRNKGNFPGRFSGRQFSNSRSEMNVSTLELGDSALYLCASSSETGQNSPLHFGNGTRLTVT.

The chain joins TRBV7-6 to TRBJ1-5; D unresolved. This CDR3 region has 14 residues. Trimming took off 1 base at V and 8 bases at J, with 12 bases between the two ends. Germline lookup yields CDR1 SGHVS and CDR2 FNYEAQ. The CDR3 spells CASSLGQSGEPQHF. The CDR3 bases are TGTGCCAGCAGCTTAGGGCAATCCGGCGAGCCCCAGCATTTT. Drawing the rest from reference TRBV7-6 and TRBJ1-5, the complete variable domain is GAGVSQSPRYKVTKRGQDVALRCDPISGHVSLYWYRQALGQGPEFLTYFNYEAQQDKSGLPNDRFSAERPEGSISTLTIQRTEQRDSAMYRCASSLGQSGEPQHFGDGTRLSIL.

The chain recombines TRBV11-3 with TRBJ1-6; TRBD1 is a possible D gene (5 bases). Looked up from germline, CDR1 is SGHNT and CDR2 is YENEEA. The length of the CDR3 is 14 residues. The ends were cut back, 5 bases at V and 9 bases at J, with 14 bases in the middle. The CDR3 sequence is CASSQGTMGSPLHF. For the CDR3, the DNA is TGTGCCAGCAGCCAGGGTACAATGGGTTCACCCCTCCACTTT. Drawing the rest from reference TRBV11-3 and TRBJ1-6, the complete variable domain is EAGVVQSPRYKIIEKKQPVAFWCNPISGHNTLYWYLQNLGQGPELLIRYENEEAVDDSQLPKDRFSAERLKGVDSTLKIQPAELGDSAVYLCASSQGTMGSPLHFGNGTRLTVT.

The J gene is TRBJ1-2, the V gene TRBV10-3; D not certain. Trimming shortened V by 0 bases and J by 3 bases, and 8 bases separated the two germline ends. This CDR3 region has 14 residues. Germline loops: CDR1 ENHRY, CDR2 SYGVKD. The CDR3 DNA reads TGTGCCATCAGTGAGTCTCACGGATACTATGGCTACACCTTC. Its translation is CAISESHGYYGYTF.

The chain combines TRBV19 with TRBJ1-4; 9 bases are a match to TRBD1. Germline values: CDR1 LNHDA, CDR2 SQIVND (reference sequence). CDR3 length: 14 amino acids. V lost 5 bases and J lost 7; bases outside the gene matches: 5. The DNA for the CDR3 is TGTGCCAGTAGTGCCGGGACAGGGTCTGAAAAACTGTTTTTT. Protein product: CASSAGTGSEKLFF. The complete variable domain, with remaining parts taken from reference TRBV19 and TRBJ1-4, reads DGGITQSPKYLFRKEGQNVTLSCEQNLNHDAMYWYRQDPGQGLRLIYYSQIVNDFQKGDIAEGYSVSREKKESFPLTVTSAQKNPTAFYLCASSAGTGSEKLFFGSGTQLSVL.